Presented here are 16 T cell receptor beta chains from one specimen sequenced in a study of cytomegalovirus exposure and HLA in healthy donors. Primers included in the PCR were 60 Vbeta and 13 Jbeta primers. TCRdb's copy holds only in-frame clones and misses some; the assay was immunoSEQ multiplex PCR. In the table there are roughly 150,000 clones, approximately 80% of which are singletons. Sequencing was performed on PBMCs. The receptor set was obtained from a male donor in good health and CMV-seronegative.

The chain couples TRBV4-2 to TRBJ2-3; D call uncertain. CDR1 and CDR2 (germline): LGHNA, YNFKEQ. Trimming stripped 0 bases from V and 1 base from J, with 5 bases between. The CDR3 spans 14 residues. In nucleotides, the CDR3 is TGTGCCAGCAGCCAAGACCCAGGCACAGATACGCAGTATTTT. Encoded protein: CASSQDPGTDTQYF.

The chain joins TRBV28 to TRBJ1-1; no clear D. Germline assignment: CDR1 MDHEN and CDR2 SYDVKM. This CDR3 comprises 13 residues. V was cut by 7 bases and J by 0 bases, with 9 bases left in between. CDR3 DNA: TGTGCCAGCATTGAGGCATTGAACACTGAAGCTTTCTTT. Translated: CASIEALNTEAFF.

This clone was seen only once. This chain joins TRBV30 and TRBJ1-2; maybe TRBD1 (5 bases). Germline assignment: CDR1 GTSNPN and CDR2 SVGIG (reference sequence). With 2 bases removed from V and 8 bases from J, the gap between germline ends came to 15 bases. The CDR3 contains 13 residues. DNA for the CDR3: TGTGCCTGGAGTCGGCAGGGAATAGAGGGCTACACCTTC. This encodes CAWSRQGIEGYTF.

This clone was counted once. CDR3 residues: CASISGGGNTIYF. CDR3 DNA: TGTGCCAGCATCTCTGGGGGCGGAAACACCATATATTTT. The chain employs TRBV6-6 and TRBJ1-3, with D maybe TRBD1 (6 bases). Trimming took off 7 bases at V and 4 bases at J, with 11 bases between the two ends. The CDR3 contains 13 residues. Germline assignment: CDR1 MNHNY and CDR2 SVGAGI (reference sequence).

The chain is built from TRBV6-6 and TRBJ2-4; 7 bases line up with TRBD1. The CDR3 consists of 15 residues. The V gene end was trimmed by 4 bases and the J gene end by 6 bases; junction bases not matched to a gene: 9. In germline, CDR1 is MNHNY, CDR2 SVGAGI (reference sequence). The CDR3 nucleotides are TGTGCCAGCAGTTCGGGACAGAGGTCTCGAAACATTCAGTACTTC. As protein: CASSSGQRSRNIQYF.

The chain carries TRBV19 and TRBJ1-1; 8 bases agree with TRBD1. This CDR3 is built from 15 residues. V lost 4 bases to trimming and J lost 1 base; unmatched junction nucleotides: 5. The germline CDR1 and CDR2 sequences are LNHDA and SQIVND (reference sequence). The CDR3 DNA follows: TGTGCCAGTAGTACCGGGACAGGCTGGAACACTGAAGCTTTCTTT. Translation: CASSTGTGWNTEAFF.

The V call is TRBV29-1, the J call TRBJ2-1; TRBD2 is a possible D gene (6 bases). Deletions cut 6 bases from V and 9 bases from J, with 21 bases between. CDR1 and CDR2 from the germline V gene are SQVTM and ANQGSEA. The CDR3 runs to 14 residues. CDR3 in DNA: TGCAGCGTCGCCGGGGCTAGCGCCTCCACTGAGCAGTTCTTC. This encodes CSVAGASASTEQFF.

This chain links TRBV7-2 with TRBJ2-7; the match to TRBD2 covers 12 bases. Trimming at V came to 6 bases and at J to 3 bases, leaving 9 bases not matched to a gene. This CDR3 comprises 16 residues. From germline, CDR1 is SGHTA and CDR2 FQGNSA. The CDR3 coding sequence is TGTGCCAGCAGATTCTCAGGACTAGCGGGAAACTACGAGCAGTACTTC. Residues: CASRFSGLAGNYEQYF. Full variable domain (missing parts from reference TRBV7-2 and TRBJ2-7): GAGVSQSPSNKVTEKGKDVELRCDPISGHTALYWYRQSLGQGLEFLIYFQGNSAPDKSGLPSDRFSAERTGGSVSTLTIQRTQQEDSAVYLCASRFSGLAGNYEQYFGPGTRLTVT.

This chain connects TRBV2 to TRBJ1-3; D unresolved. The CDR3 loop spans 14 amino acids. Germline V gene sequence: CDR1 SNHLY, CDR2 FYNNEI. The V gene lost 7 bases and the J gene lost 0 bases, with 10 bases spanning the gap. The CDR3: CASTARSSGNTIYF. CDR3 sequence (DNA): TGTGCCAGCACCGCGCGGAGCTCTGGAAACACCATATATTTT.

The V and J genes are TRBV7-9 and TRBJ2-1, with TRBD2 matching 8 bases. The CDR3 extends over 15 amino acids. J gave up 7 bases and V 1 base, and 6 bases lay outside the gene matches. In germline, CDR1 is SEHNR, CDR2 FQNEAQ (reference sequence). The CDR3 nucleotides read TGTGCCAGCAGCTTAGAAGCGGGAGTAGGTAATGAGCAGTTCTTC. It codes for CASSLEAGVGNEQFF.

CDR3 protein: CASKEGLYQPQHF. For the CDR3, the DNA is TGTGCCAGTAAGGAGGGTTTATATCAGCCCCAGCATTTT. The chain joins TRBV19 to TRBJ1-5; the D is unclear. CDR1 and CDR2 from the germline V gene are LNHDA and SQIVND (reference sequence). CDR3 length: 13 amino acids. V gave up 7 bases and J gave up 5 bases, with 12 bases separating them.

The chain is built from TRBV7-9 and TRBJ1-4; tentatively, D is TRBD1 (5 bases). The length of the CDR3 is 15 residues. CDR1 and CDR2 from the germline V gene are SEHNR and FQNEAQ (reference sequence). Trimming took 5 bases from V and 0 from J, leaving 10 bases between them. CDR3 in amino acids: CASSGAEPTNEKLFF. Written as DNA, the CDR3 is TGTGCCAGCAGCGGGGCGGAGCCAACTAATGAAAAACTGTTTTTT.

The rearrangement uses TRBV7-9 and TRBJ2-6; 12 bases are shared with TRBD1. The CDR3 has 17 amino acids. With V trimmed by 5 bases and J by 2 bases, 4 bases remained unmatched. From germline, CDR1 is SEHNR and CDR2 FQNEAQ (reference sequence). The CDR3 loop reads CASSPGQGATGANVLTF. Here the CDR3 DNA reads TGTGCCAGCAGCCCGGGACAGGGGGCGACTGGGGCCAACGTCCTGACTTTC. The entire variable domain, with the rest obtained from reference TRBV7-9 and TRBJ2-6, is as follows: DTGVSQNPRHKITKRGQNVTFRCDPISEHNRLYWYRQTLGQGPEFLTYFQNEAQLEKSRLLSDRFSAERPKGSFSTLEIQRTEQGDSAMYLCASSPGQGATGANVLTFGAGSRLTVL.

This chain links TRBV28 with TRBJ2-7; D gene uncertain. Trimming stripped 4 bases from V and 1 base from J, with 8 bases between. The CDR3 has 13 amino acids. CDR1 is MDHEN and CDR2 is SYDVKM in the germline V gene. CDR3 region: CASSSDISYEQYF. CDR3 nucleotides: TGTGCCAGCAGTTCCGACATTTCCTACGAGCAGTACTTC.

This clone has a single count. The chain has TRBV11-3 and TRBJ2-7, with a possible D match to TRBD1 (6 bases). The ends were cut back, 1 base at V and 6 bases at J, with 19 bases in the middle. Germline V CDR1 and CDR2: SGHNT, YENEEA. The CDR3 is 16 amino acids. The CDR3: CASSLGRGSLRGEQYF. CDR3 sequence (DNA): TGTGCCAGCAGCTTAGGCAGGGGCTCCCTGAGGGGCGAGCAGTACTTC.

This chain links TRBV19 with TRBJ1-5; D is unresolved. CDR3 length: 14 amino acids. Germline V gives CDR1 LNHDA, CDR2 SQIVND (reference sequence). V gave up 6 bases and J gave up 3 bases, with 12 bases separating them. The CDR3, as DNA: TGTGCCAGTAGACTCGAGGGCCTCAATCAGCCCCAGCATTTT. It yields the protein CASRLEGLNQPQHF.